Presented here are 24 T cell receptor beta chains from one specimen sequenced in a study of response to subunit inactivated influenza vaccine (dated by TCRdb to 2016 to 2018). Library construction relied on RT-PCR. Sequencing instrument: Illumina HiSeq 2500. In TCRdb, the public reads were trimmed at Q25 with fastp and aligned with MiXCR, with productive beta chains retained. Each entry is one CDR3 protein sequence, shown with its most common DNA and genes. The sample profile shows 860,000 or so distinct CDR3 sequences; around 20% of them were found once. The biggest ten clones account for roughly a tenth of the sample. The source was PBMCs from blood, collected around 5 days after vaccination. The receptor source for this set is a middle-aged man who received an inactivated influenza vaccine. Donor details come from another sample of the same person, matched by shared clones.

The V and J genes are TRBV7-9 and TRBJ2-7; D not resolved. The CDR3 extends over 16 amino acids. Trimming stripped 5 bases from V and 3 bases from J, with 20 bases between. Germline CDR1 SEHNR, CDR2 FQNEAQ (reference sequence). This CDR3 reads CASSPREASLLYEQYF. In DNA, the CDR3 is TGTGCCAGCAGCCCCCGAGAGGCTTCTCTTCTCTACGAGCAGTACTTC.

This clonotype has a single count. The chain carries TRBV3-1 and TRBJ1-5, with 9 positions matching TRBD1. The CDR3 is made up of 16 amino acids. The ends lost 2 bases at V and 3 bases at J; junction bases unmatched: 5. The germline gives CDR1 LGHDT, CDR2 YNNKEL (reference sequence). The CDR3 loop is CASSQQQGANNQPQHF. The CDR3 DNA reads TGTGCCAGCAGCCAACAACAGGGGGCAAACAATCAGCCCCAGCATTTT.

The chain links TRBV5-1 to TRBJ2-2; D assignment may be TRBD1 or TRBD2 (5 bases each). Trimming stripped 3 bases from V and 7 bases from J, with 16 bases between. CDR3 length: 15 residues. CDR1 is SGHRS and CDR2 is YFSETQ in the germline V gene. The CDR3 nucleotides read TGCGCCAGCAGCTCTGGTATGGGGGAGTACGGGGAGCTGTTTTTT. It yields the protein CASSSGMGEYGELFF. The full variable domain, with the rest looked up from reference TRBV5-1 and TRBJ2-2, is KAGVTQTPRYLIKTRGQQVTLSCSPISGHRSVSWYQQTPGQGLQFLFEYFSETQRNKGNFPGRFSGRQFSNSRSEMNVSTLELGDSALYLCASSSGMGEYGELFFGEGSRLTVL.

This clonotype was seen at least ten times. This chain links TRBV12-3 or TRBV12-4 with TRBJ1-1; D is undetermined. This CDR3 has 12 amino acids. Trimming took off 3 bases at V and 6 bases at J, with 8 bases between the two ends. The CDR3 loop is CASSFGSAEAFF. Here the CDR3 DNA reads TGTGCCAGCAGTTTTGGGTCCGCTGAAGCTTTCTTT.

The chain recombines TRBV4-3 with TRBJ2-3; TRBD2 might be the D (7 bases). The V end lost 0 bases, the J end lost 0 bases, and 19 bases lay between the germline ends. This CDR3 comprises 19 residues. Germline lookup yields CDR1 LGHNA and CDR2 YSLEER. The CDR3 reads CASSQEPPFAGASTDTQYF. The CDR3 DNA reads TGCGCCAGCAGCCAAGAACCCCCCTTCGCGGGGGCAAGCACAGATACGCAGTATTTT.

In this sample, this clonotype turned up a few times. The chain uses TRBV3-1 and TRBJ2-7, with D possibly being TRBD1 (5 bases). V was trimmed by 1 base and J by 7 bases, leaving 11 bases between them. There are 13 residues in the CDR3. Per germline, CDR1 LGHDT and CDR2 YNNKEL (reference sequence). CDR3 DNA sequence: TGTGCCAGCAGCCAAGTGGGGCGGTCTGAGCAGTACTTC. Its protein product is CASSQVGRSEQYF.

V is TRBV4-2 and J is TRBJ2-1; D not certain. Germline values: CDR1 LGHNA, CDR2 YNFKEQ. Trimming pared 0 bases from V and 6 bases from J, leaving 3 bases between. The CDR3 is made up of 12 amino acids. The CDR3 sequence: CASSQDSNEQFF. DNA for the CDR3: TGTGCCAGCAGCCAAGATTCCAATGAGCAGTTCTTC.

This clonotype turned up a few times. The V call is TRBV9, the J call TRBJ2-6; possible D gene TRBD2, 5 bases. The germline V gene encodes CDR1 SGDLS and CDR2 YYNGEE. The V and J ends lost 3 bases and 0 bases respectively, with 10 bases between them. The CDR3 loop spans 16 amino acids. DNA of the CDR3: TGTGCCAGCAGCGGTGGACTGTCCTCTGGGGCCAACGTCCTGACTTTC. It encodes CASSGGLSSGANVLTF.

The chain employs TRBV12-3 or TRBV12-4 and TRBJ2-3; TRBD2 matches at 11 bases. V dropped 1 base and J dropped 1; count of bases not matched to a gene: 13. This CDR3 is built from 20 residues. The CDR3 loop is CASSLVTSGSRIWGTDTQYF. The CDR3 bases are TGTGCCAGCAGTTTAGTTACTAGCGGGAGTAGGATTTGGGGCACAGATACGCAGTATTTT.

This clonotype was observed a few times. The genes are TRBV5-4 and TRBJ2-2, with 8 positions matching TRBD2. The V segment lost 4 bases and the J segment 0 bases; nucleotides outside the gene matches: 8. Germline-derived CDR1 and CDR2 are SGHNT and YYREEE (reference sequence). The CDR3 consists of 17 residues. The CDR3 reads CASSPDGAGANTGELFF. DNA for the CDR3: TGTGCCAGCAGCCCGGATGGAGCGGGAGCGAACACCGGGGAGCTGTTTTTT.

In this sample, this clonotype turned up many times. In DNA, the CDR3 is TGCGCCAGCAGCCAAGGCCCTGGGGCCTACAATGAGCAGTTCTTC. This sequence encodes CASSQGPGAYNEQFF. The J gene is TRBJ2-1, the V gene TRBV4-1; unclear D gene. V was clipped by 1 base and J by 2 bases, with 9 bases between them. Germline CDR1 reads MGHRA; CDR2 reads YSYEKL. There are 15 residues in the CDR3.

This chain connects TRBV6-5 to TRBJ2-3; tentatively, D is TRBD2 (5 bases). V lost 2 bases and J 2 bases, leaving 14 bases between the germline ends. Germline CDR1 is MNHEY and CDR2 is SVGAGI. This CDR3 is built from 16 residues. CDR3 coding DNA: TGTGCCAGCAGTTACGGGGTGGGAGCTCTCACAGATACGCAGTATTTT. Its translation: CASSYGVGALTDTQYF.

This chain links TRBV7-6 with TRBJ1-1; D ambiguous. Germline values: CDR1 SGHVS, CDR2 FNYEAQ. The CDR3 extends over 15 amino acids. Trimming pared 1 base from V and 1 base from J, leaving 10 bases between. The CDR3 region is CASSLVGVRNTEAFF. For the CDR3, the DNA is TGTGCCAGCAGCTTAGTTGGGGTCAGGAACACTGAAGCTTTCTTT.

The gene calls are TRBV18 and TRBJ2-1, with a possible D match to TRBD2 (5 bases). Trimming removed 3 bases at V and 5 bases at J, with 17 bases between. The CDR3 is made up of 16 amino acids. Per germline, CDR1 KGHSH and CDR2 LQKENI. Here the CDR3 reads CASSPLSQRLNNEQFF. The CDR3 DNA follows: TGTGCCAGCTCACCGTTGAGCCAGCGGCTAAACAATGAGCAGTTCTTC.

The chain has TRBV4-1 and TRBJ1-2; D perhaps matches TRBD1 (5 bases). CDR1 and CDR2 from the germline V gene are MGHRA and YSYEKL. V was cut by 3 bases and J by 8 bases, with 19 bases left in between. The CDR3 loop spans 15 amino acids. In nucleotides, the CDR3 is TGCGCCAGCAGCCAGGGTCGAGGGGAGGTGCGCGGCTACACCTTC. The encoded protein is CASSQGRGEVRGYTF.

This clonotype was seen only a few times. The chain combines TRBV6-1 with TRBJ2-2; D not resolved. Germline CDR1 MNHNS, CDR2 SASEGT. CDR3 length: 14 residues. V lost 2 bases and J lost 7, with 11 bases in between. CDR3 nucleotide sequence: TGTGCCAGCAGTGAACAATGGTCGGGCGGGGAGCTGTTTTTT. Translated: CASSEQWSGGELFF.

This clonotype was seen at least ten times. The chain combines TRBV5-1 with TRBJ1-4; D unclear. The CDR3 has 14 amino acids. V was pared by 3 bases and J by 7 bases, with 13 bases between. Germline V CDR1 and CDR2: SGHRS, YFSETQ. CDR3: CASSSGVLGEKLFF. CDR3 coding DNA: TGCGCCAGCAGCTCCGGGGTTCTCGGTGAAAAACTGTTTTTT.

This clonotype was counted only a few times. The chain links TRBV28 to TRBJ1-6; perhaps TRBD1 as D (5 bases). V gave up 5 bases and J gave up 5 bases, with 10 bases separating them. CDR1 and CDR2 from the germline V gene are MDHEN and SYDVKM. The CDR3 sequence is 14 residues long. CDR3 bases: TGTGCCAGCAGTCGAGGACAAAATAATTCACCCCTCCACTTT. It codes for CASSRGQNNSPLHF. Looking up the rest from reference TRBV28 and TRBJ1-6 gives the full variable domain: DVKVTQSSRYLVKRTGEKVFLECVQDMDHENMFWYRQDPGLGLRLIYFSYDVKMKEKGDIPEGYSVSREKKERFSLILESASTNQTSMYLCASSRGQNNSPLHFGNGTRLTVT.

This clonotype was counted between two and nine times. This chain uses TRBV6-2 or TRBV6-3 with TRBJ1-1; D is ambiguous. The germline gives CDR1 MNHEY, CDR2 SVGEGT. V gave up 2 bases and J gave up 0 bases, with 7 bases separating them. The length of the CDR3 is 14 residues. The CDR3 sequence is CASSYGSLNTEAFF. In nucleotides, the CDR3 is TGTGCCAGCAGTTACGGGAGCTTGAACACTGAAGCTTTCTTT.

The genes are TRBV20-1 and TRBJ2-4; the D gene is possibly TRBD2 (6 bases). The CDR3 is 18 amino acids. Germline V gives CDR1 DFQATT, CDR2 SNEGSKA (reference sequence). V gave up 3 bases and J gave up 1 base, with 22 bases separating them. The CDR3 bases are TGCAGTGCTAGTCCGGGGCGCGGGAATATATTGGCCAAAAACATTCAGTACTTC. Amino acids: CSASPGRGNILAKNIQYF.

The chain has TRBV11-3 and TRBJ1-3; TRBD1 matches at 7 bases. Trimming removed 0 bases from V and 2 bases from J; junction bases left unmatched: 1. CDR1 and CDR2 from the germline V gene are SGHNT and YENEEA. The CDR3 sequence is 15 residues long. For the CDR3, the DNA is TGTGCCAGCAGCTTAGAGGGGACAGCTGGAAACACCATATATTTT. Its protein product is CASSLEGTAGNTIYF.

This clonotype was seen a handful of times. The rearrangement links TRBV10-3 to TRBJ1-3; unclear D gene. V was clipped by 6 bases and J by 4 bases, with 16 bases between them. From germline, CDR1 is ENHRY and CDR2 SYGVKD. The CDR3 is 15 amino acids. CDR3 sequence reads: CAISASQSLGNTIYF. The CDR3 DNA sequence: TGTGCCATCAGCGCATCACAGAGTCTCGGAAACACCATATATTTT.

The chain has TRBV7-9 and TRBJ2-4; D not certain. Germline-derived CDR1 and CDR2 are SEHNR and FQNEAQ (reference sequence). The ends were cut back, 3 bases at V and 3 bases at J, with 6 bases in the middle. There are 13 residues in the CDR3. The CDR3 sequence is CASSFDGKNIQYF. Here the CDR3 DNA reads TGTGCCAGCAGCTTCGACGGCAAAAACATTCAGTACTTC.

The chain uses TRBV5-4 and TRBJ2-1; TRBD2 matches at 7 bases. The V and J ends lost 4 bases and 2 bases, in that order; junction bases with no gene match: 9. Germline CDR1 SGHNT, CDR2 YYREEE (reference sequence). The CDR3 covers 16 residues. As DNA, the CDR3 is TGTGCCAGCAGCGTCCCGGGAGGCCTCACCTACAATGAGCAGTTCTTC. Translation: CASSVPGGLTYNEQFF.